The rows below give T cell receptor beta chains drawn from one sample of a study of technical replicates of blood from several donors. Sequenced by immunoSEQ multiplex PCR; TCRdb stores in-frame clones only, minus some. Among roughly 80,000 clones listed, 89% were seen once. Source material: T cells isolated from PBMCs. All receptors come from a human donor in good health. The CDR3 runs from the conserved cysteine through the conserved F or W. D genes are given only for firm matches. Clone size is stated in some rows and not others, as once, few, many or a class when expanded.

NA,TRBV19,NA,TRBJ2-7,TGTGCCAGTAGTATAGCGGGAGACTACGAGCAGTACTTC,CASSIAGDYEQYF
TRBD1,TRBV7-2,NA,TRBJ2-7,TGTGCCAGCAGCTCATACAGGGGTTCAGACGAGCAGTACTTC,CASSSYRGSDEQYF
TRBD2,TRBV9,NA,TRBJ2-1,TGTGCCAGCGAGGGAACTAGCGGGAGGAATGAGCAGTTCTTC,CASEGTSGRNEQFF
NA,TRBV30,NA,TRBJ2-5,TGTGCCTGGAGTGTCAATAGTTACCAAGAGACCCAGTACTTC,CAWSVNSYQETQYF
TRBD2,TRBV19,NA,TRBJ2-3,TGTGCCAGTAGTATAGGGAGGACTAGCGGGAGGATAACAGATACGCAGTATTTT,CASSIGRTSGRITDTQYF
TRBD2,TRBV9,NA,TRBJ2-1,TGTGCCAGCAGCCTTTCACTAGCGGGAGTTGATCGTGAGCAGTTCTTC,CASSLSLAGVDREQFF
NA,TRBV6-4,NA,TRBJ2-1,TGTGCCAGCAGTGACGGGGCAGACAATGAGCAGTTCTTC,CASSDGADNEQFF
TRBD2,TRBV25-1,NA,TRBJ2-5,TGTGCCAGCAGTGAATTCGAAACGGGAGGGGAAGAGACCCAGTACTTC,CASSEFETGGEETQYF
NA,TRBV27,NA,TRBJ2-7,TGTGCCAGCAGTTTATTTGCGGTACTTGGCGGGGAGCAGTACTTC,CASSLFAVLGGEQYF
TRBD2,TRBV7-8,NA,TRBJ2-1,TGTGCCAGCAGAGCCCTAGCGGGAGGCTACAATGAGCAGTTCTTC,CASRALAGGYNEQFF
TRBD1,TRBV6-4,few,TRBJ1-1,TGTGCCAGCAGTAAAACAGGGGAGACTGAAGCTTTCTTT,CASSKTGETEAFF
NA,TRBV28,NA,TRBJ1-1,TGTGCCAGCGGTTCAAAGAACACTGAAGCTTTCTTT,CASGSKNTEAFF
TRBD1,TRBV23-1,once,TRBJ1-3,TGCGCCAGCAGTCACCCCAATGCCGTACCGGGACAGAATTCCAACACCATATATTTT,CASSHPNAVPGQNSNTIYF